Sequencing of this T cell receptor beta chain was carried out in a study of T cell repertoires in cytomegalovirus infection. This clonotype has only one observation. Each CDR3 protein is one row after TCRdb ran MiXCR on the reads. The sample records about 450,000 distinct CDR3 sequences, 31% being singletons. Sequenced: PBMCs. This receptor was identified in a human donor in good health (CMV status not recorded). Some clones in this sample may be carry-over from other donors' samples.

CDR3: CASIPSGANTEAFF. The CDR3 DNA reads as TGTGCCAGCATCCCGTCGGGGGCGAACACTGAAGCTTTCTTT. The rearrangement joins TRBV7-9 to TRBJ1-1; a possible D gene is TRBD1 (6 bases). CDR3 length: 14 residues. Germline CDR1 reads SEHNR; CDR2 reads FQNEAQ (reference sequence). Trimming removed 7 bases at V and 1 base at J, with 13 bases between. Full variable domain (rest looked up from reference TRBV7-9 and TRBJ1-1): DTGVSQNPRHKITKRGQNVTFRCDPISEHNRLYWYRQTLGQGPEFLTYFQNEAQLEKSRLLSDRFSAERPKGSFSTLEIQRTEQGDSAMYLCASIPSGANTEAFFGQGTRLTVV.